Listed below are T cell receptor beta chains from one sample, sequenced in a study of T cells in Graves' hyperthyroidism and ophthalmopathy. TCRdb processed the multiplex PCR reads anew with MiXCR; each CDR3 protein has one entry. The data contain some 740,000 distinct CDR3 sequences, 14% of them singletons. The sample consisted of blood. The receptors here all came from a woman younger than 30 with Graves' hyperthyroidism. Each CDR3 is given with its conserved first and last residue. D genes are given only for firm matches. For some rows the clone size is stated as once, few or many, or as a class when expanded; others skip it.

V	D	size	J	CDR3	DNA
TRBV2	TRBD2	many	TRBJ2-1	CASNPNLGGYEQFF	TGTGCCAGCAACCCGAATTTGGGAGGGTATGAGCAGTTCTTC
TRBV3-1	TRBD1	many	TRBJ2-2	CASSQVRTGRTGELFF	TGTGCCAGCAGCCAAGTCCGGACAGGGCGAACCGGGGAGCTGTTTTTT
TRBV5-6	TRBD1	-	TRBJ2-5	CASSRPGTGLSQYF	TGTGCCAGCAGTAGACCCGGGACAGGGCTTTCTCAGTACTTC
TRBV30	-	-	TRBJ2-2	CAYPWGGPNIGELFF	TGTGCCTACCCTTGGGGGGGGCCGAACATCGGGGAGCTGTTTTTT
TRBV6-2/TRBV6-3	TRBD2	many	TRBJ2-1	CASTTIGTSGIGEQFF	TGTGCCAGCACCACGATAGGGACTAGCGGGATTGGTGAGCAGTTCTTC
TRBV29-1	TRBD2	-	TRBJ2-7	CSVEDGTSGSPLEQYF	TGCAGCGTTGAAGACGGGACTAGCGGGAGCCCCCTCGAGCAGTACTTC
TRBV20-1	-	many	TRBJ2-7	CSAKDLYEQYF	TGCAGTGCTAAGGACCTCTACGAGCAGTACTTC
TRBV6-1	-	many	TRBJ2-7	CASSWTQGDAEQYF	TGTGCCAGCAGTTGGACCCAGGGAGATGCCGAGCAGTACTTC
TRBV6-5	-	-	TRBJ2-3	CASSYSKTAESGDTQYF	TGTGCCAGCAGTTACTCGAAGACCGCTGAGAGTGGAGATACGCAGTATTTT
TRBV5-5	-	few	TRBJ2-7	CASSHGTFSGAYEQYF	TGTGCCAGCAGCCATGGGACATTTAGTGGGGCCTACGAGCAGTACTTC
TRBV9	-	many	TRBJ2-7	CASSVGKGDHEQYF	TGTGCCAGCAGCGTAGGAAAAGGGGATCACGAGCAGTACTTC
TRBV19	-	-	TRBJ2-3	CASSIERDRAQYF	TGTGCCAGTAGTATAGAACGGGATAGGGCGCAGTATTTT
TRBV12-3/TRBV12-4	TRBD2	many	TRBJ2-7	CASSLGLAGRQYF	TGTGCCAGCAGCCTCGGACTAGCGGGAAGGCAGTACTTC
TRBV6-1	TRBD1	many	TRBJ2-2	CASRRQGSFSNTGELFF	TGTGCCAGCAGGCGACAGGGCTCCTTCTCGAACACCGGGGAGCTGTTTTTT
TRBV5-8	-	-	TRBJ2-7	CASSFRDFPLQEQYF	TGTGCCAGCAGCTTTCGGGACTTTCCCCTCCAGGAGCAGTACTTC
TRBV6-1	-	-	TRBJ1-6	CASRDVPVSSPLHF	TGTGCCAGCAGGGATGTCCCGGTTTCGTCACCCCTCCACTTT
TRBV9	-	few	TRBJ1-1	CASSAWGGNTEAFF	TGTGCCAGCAGCGCCTGGGGGGGGAACACTGAAGCTTTCTTT
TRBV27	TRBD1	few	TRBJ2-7	CASSPVQQGDEQYF	TGTGCCAGCAGTCCGGTACAACAGGGGGACGAGCAGTACTTC
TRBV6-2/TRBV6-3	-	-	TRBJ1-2	CASRDYDSFYGYTF	TGTGCCAGCAGGGACTACGATTCCTTCTATGGCTACACCTTC
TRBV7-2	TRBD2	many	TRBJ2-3	CASSLVGSGANTQYF	TGTGCCAGCAGCTTAGTTGGTAGCGGGGCGAATACGCAGTATTTT
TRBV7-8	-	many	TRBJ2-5	CASSLWGAVQETQYF	TGTGCCAGCAGCTTGTGGGGGGCTGTACAAGAGACCCAGTACTTC
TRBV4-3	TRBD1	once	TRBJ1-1	CTSSQDYRPGQGVTEAFF	TGCACCAGCAGCCAAGATTATCGTCCGGGACAGGGGGTCACTGAAGCTTTCTTT
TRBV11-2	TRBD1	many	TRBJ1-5	CASSPIRGQGNQPQHF	TGTGCCAGCAGTCCGATCAGGGGGCAGGGCAATCAGCCCCAGCATTTT
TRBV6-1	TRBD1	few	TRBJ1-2	CASHRGGDRVGYTF	TGTGCCAGCCACCGCGGGGGGGACAGGGTGGGCTACACCTTC
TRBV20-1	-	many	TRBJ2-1	CSATWRKTLYNEQFF	TGCAGTGCTACGTGGAGGAAGACGTTGTACAATGAGCAGTTCTTC
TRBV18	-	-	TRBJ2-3	CASSPSNGDTQYF	TGTGCCAGCTCACCATCGAATGGGGATACGCAGTATTTT
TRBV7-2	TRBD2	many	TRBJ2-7	CASSPKGGNYEQYF	TGTGCCAGCAGCCCGAAGGGAGGGAACTACGAGCAGTACTTC
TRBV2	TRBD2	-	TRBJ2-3	CASSERWAGGSTDTQYF	TGTGCCAGCAGTGAAAGATGGGCGGGAGGGAGCACAGATACGCAGTATTTT
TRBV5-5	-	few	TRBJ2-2	CASSLASFPSGELFF	TGTGCCAGCAGCTTGGCCTCATTTCCTTCCGGGGAGCTGTTTTTT
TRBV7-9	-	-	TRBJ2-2	CASRRQALNTGELFF	TGTGCCAGCAGGAGACAGGCTTTGAACACCGGGGAGCTGTTTTTT
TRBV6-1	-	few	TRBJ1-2	CASWRDNYGYTF	TGTGCCAGCTGGAGGGATAACTATGGCTACACCTTC
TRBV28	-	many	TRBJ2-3	CASGPQGRALADTQYF	TGTGCCAGCGGTCCCCAGGGCAGGGCCTTGGCAGATACGCAGTATTTT
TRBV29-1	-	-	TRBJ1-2	CSVGEANYGYTF	TGCAGCGTTGGGGAGGCTAACTATGGCTACACCTTC
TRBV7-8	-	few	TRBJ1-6	CASSLGIGRTNSPLHF	TGTGCCAGCAGCTTAGGTATAGGACGGACAAATTCACCCCTCCACTTT
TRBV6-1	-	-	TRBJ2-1	CASSSQGASGRNNEQFF	TGTGCCAGCAGTTCGCAGGGGGCGAGCGGGAGGAACAATGAGCAGTTCTTC
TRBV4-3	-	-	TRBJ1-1	CASSQWVMGEAFF	TGCGCCAGCAGCCAATGGGTTATGGGTGAAGCTTTCTTT
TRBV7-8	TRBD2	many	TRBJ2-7	CASSLFRFEASGTYEQYF	TGTGCCAGCAGCTTATTTAGGTTCGAGGCTAGCGGGACCTACGAGCAGTACTTC
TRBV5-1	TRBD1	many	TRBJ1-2	CASSLDRGYGYTF	TGCGCCAGCAGCTTGGACAGGGGCTATGGCTACACCTTC
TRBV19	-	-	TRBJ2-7	CASSTTGTATYEQYF	TGTGCCAGTAGTACTACCGGGACGGCGACCTACGAGCAGTACTTC
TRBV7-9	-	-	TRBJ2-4	CASSLAVVPIQYF	TGTGCCAGCAGCTTAGCCGTAGTCCCGATTCAGTACTTC
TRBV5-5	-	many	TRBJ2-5	CASSMKETQYF	TGTGCCAGCAGCATGAAGGAGACCCAGTACTTC
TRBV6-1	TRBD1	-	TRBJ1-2	CASSSSGQSVYGYTF	TGTGCCAGCAGCTCCTCGGGACAGTCCGTCTATGGCTACACCTTC
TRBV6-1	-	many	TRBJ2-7	CASKLAGEGYEQYF	TGTGCCAGCAAGTTGGCAGGGGAAGGCTACGAGCAGTACTTC
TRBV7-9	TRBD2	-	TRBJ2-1	CASSWRLAGVRYNEQFF	TGTGCCAGCAGTTGGCGACTAGCGGGAGTACGCTACAATGAGCAGTTCTTC
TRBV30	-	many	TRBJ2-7	CAWIPASAYEQYF	TGTGCCTGGATCCCTGCATCTGCCTACGAGCAGTACTTC
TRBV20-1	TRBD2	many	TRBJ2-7	CSARELAVSYEQYF	TGCAGTGCTAGAGAACTAGCGGTCTCCTACGAGCAGTACTTC
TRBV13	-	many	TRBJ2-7	CASSLSGDYEQYF	TGTGCCAGCAGCTTGTCAGGGGACTACGAGCAGTACTTC
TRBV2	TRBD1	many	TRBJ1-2	CASSEPRTGIGSFYGYTF	TGTGCCAGCAGTGAACCGAGGACAGGGATAGGATCGTTCTATGGCTACACCTTC
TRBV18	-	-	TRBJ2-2	CASSQNGHRGELFF	TGTGCCAGCTCACAGAACGGACATCGCGGGGAGCTGTTTTTT
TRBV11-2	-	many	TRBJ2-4	CATRTIKNIQYF	TGTGCCACTCGGACTATCAAAAACATTCAGTACTTC
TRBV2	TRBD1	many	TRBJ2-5	CASSQDRGKETQYF	TGTGCCAGCAGTCAGGACAGGGGTAAAGAGACCCAGTACTTC
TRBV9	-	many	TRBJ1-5	CASSVSWDDQPQHF	TGTGCCAGCAGCGTCAGTTGGGACGATCAGCCCCAGCATTTT